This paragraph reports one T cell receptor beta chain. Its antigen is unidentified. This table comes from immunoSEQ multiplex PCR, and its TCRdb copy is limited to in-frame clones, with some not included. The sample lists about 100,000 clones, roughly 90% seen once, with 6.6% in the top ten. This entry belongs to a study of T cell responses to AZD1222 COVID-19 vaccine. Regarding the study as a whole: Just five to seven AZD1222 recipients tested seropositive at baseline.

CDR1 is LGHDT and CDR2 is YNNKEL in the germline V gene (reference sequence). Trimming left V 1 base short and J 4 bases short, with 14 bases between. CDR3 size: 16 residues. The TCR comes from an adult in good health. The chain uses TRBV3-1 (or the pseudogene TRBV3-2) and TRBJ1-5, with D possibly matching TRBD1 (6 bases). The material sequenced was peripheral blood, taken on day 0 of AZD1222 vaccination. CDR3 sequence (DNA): TGTGCCAGCAGCCAAGGGACCGGACAGTTAAATCAGCCCCAGCATTTT. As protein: CASSQGTGQLNQPQHF.